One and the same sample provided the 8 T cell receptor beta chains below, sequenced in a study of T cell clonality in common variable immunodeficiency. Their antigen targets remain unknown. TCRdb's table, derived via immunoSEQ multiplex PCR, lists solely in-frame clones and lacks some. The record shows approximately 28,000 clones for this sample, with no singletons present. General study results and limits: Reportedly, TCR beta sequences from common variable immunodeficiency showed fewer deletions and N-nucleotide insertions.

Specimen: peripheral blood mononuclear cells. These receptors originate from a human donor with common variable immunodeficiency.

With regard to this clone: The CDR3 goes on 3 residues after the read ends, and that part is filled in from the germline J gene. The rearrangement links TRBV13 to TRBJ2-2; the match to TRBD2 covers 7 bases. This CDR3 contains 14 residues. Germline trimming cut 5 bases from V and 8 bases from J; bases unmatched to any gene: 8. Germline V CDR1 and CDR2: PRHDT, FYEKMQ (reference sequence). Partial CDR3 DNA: TGTGCCAGCAGCCCGACTAGCACCACGGGGGAG. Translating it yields CASSPTSTTGE. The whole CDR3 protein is CASSPTSTTGELFF. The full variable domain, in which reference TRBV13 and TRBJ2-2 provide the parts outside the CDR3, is AAGVIQSPRHLIKEKRETATLKCYPIPRHDTVYWYQQGPGQDPQFLISFYEKMQSDKGSIPDRFSAQQFSDYHSELNMSSLELGDSALYFCASSPTSTTGELFFGEGSRLTVL.

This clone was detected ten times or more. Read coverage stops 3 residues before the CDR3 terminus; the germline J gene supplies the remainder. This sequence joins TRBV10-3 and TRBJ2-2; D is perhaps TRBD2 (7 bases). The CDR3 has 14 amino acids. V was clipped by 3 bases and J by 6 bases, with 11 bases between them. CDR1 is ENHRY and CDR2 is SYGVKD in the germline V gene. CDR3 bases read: TGTGCCATCAGTGACCTAGGGGGGGCCGGGGAG. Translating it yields CAISDLGGAGE. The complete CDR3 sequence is CAISDLGGAGELFF.

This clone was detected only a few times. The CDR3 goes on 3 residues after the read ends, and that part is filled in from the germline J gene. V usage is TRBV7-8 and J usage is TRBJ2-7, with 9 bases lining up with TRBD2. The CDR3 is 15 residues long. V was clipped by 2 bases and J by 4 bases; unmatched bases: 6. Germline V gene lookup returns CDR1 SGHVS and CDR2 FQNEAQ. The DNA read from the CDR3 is TGTGCCAGCAGCTTAAGGCTTCTAGCGGGATACGAG. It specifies CASSLRLLAGYE. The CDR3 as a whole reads CASSLRLLAGYEQYF.

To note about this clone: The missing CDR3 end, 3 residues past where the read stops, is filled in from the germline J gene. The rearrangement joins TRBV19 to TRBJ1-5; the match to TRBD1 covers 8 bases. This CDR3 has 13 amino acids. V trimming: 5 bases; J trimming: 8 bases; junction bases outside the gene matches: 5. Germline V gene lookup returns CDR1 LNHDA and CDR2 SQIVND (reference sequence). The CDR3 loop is CASSPDRVEPQHF. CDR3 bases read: TGTGCCAGTAGTCCGGACAGGGTCGAGCCC.

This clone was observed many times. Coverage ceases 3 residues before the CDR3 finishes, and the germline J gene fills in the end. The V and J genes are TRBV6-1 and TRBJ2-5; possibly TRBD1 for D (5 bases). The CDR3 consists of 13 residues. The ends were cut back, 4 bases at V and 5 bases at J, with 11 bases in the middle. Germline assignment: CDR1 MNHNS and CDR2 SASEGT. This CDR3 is CASSGQGLETQYF. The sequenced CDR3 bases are TGTGCCAGCAGTGGGCAGGGTCTGGAGACC.

The sequenced CDR3 bases are TGCAGTGCTGAGGGACAGGAGCTCTCCTACGAG. Amino acids: CSAEGQELSYE. From start to end, the CDR3 is CSAEGQELSYEQYF. V is TRBV20-1 and J is TRBJ2-7, with 8 bases aligning to TRBD1. The read finishes 3 residues shy of the CDR3 end, and the germline J gene is used to complete it. Germline V CDR1 and CDR2: DFQATT, SNEGSKA (reference sequence). With V trimmed by 5 bases and J by 0 bases, 6 bases remained unmatched. This CDR3 is built from 14 residues.

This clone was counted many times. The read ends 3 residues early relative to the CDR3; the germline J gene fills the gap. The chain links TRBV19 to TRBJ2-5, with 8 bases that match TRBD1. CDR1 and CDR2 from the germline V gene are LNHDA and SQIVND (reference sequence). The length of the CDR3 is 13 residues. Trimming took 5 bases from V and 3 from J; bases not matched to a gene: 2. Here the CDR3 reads CASSHRGKETQYF. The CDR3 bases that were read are TGTGCCAGTAGTCACAGGGGGAAAGAGACC.

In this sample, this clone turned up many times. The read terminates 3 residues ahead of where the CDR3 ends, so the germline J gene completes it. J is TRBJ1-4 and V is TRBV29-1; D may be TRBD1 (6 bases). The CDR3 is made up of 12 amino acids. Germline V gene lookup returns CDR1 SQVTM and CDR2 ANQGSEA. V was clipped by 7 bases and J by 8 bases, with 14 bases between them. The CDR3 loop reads CSGAGVGEKLFF. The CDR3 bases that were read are TGCAGCGGGGCAGGGGTAGGCGAAAAA.